The 30 T cell receptor beta chains presented below share a single source sample, sequenced in a study of shared clonotypes between healthy human individuals. The method was immunoSEQ multiplex PCR; TCRdb's version includes in-frame clones alone and lacks a portion of them. This repertoire shows some 1,100,000 clones, around 78% found once; its top ten account for approximately 0.56%. Sequencing was performed on memory CD4+ T cells from PBMCs. Subset reported: CD45RA-negative fraction. The receptors were gathered from a man aged 18 to 30 in good health. Some clones in this sample may be carry-over from other donors' samples.

J is TRBJ1-1 and V is TRBV9; TRBD1 aligns across 7 bases. The CDR3 runs 15 residues. The ends lost 4 bases at V and 1 base at J; junction bases unmatched: 7. Germline CDR1 is SGDLS and CDR2 is YYNGEE. The CDR3 sequence: CASSIQGSGNTEAFF. The CDR3 nucleotides read TGTGCCAGCAGCATACAGGGGTCGGGGAACACTGAAGCTTTCTTT.

This rearrangement joins TRBV2 to TRBJ1-5; D ambiguous. This CDR3 has 14 residues. The V gene's germline CDR1 is SNHLY and CDR2 FYNNEI. V was pared by 3 bases and J by 0 bases, with 6 bases between. The CDR3 here is CASSDVASNQPQHF. The CDR3 DNA reads as TGTGCCAGCAGTGATGTGGCTAGCAATCAGCCCCAGCATTTT.

The chain employs TRBV6-5 and TRBJ2-2; D assignment may be TRBD1 or TRBD2 (5 bases each). Germline values: CDR1 MNHEY, CDR2 SVGAGI. Trimming removed 6 bases from V and 4 bases from J, with 12 bases in between. The length of the CDR3 is 14 residues. The CDR3 spells CASRNPGGTGELFF. In DNA form, the CDR3 reads TGTGCCAGCAGAAACCCTGGGGGCACCGGGGAGCTGTTTTTT.

As concerns this clone: This same CDR3 is encoded by further DNA sequences in the sample. V usage is TRBV5-1 and J usage is TRBJ2-3; D call uncertain. Germline CDR1 reads SGHRS; CDR2 reads YFSETQ. Trimming cost V 2 bases and J 2 bases, with 9 bases left between them. The CDR3 contains 14 residues. The CDR3 region has the DNA TGCGCCAGCAGCTTAGACCGCAACACAGATACGCAGTATTTT. Its translation is CASSLDRNTDTQYF.

The sample holds a few counts of this clone. V usage is TRBV5-6 and J usage is TRBJ2-7; D is ambiguous. There are 12 residues in the CDR3. Germline V lookup: CDR1 SGHDT, CDR2 YYEEEE. V lost 2 bases and J 2 bases, leaving 5 bases between the germline ends. The CDR3 is CASSLTAYEQYF. The CDR3, as DNA: TGTGCCAGCAGCTTAACGGCCTACGAGCAGTACTTC.

This clone appeared a few times. This chain connects TRBV2 to TRBJ1-1, with a tentative D call TRBD1 (5 bases). The CDR3 covers 12 residues. With 5 bases removed from V and 10 bases from J, the gap between germline ends came to 14 bases. The V gene's germline CDR1 is SNHLY and CDR2 FYNNEI. The CDR3 DNA is TGTGCCAGCAGTCGTGAGGAGGGACGAGCTTTCTTT. Its protein product is CASSREEGRAFF.

The chain employs TRBV7-2 and TRBJ2-1; the match to TRBD2 covers 8 bases. Germline CDR1 and CDR2: SGHTA and FQGNSA. CDR3 length: 19 amino acids. With 5 bases clipped from V and 0 bases from J, the junction kept 15 bases outside the gene matches. In DNA, the CDR3 is TGTGCCAGCAGCCTATCAAGGGGCGGGAGGTCTAGCTCCTACAATGAGCAGTTCTTC. This sequence encodes CASSLSRGGRSSSYNEQFF.

This chain connects TRBV28 to TRBJ1-4; tentatively, D is TRBD1 (6 bases). CDR3 length: 12 amino acids. The germline V and J ends were trimmed by 5 bases and 10 bases, with 11 bases remaining between them. Germline-derived CDR1 and CDR2 are MDHEN and SYDVKM. The CDR3 is CASSPGQRKLFF. DNA of the CDR3: TGTGCCAGCAGTCCTGGACAGCGAAAACTGTTTTTT.

As DNA, the CDR3 is TGTGCCAGCAGCTTGACCCACAGGAACACTGAAGCTTTCTTT. Translating it yields CASSLTHRNTEAFF. The chain recombines TRBV7-2 with TRBJ1-1; D uncertain. Germline V gives CDR1 SGHTA, CDR2 FQGNSA. V lost 3 bases and J 1 base, leaving 9 bases between the germline ends. The CDR3 extends over 14 amino acids.

The V call is TRBV11-2, the J call TRBJ2-1; a weak D match, TRBD2 (6 bases). Trimming removed 5 bases from V and 10 bases from J, with 21 bases in between. Germline CDR1 SGHAT, CDR2 FQNNGV. The length of the CDR3 is 15 residues. The CDR3 protein is CASSRPGRGEYEQFF. Here the CDR3 DNA reads TGTGCCAGCAGCCGCCCGGGGCGCGGGGAATACGAGCAGTTCTTC.

The chain employs TRBV7-3 and TRBJ2-5, with a tentative D call TRBD1 (6 bases). CDR3 length: 12 residues. Germline assignment: CDR1 SGHTA and CDR2 FQGTGA. V gave up 5 bases and J gave up 4 bases, with 8 bases separating them. The CDR3 region is CASSKQGETQYF. The DNA for the CDR3 is TGTGCCAGCAGCAAACAGGGAGAGACCCAGTACTTC.

The rearrangement joins TRBV28 to TRBJ2-5; D assignment may be TRBD1 or TRBD2 (5 bases each). The CDR3 covers 14 residues. Germline V CDR1 and CDR2: MDHEN, SYDVKM. The V end lost 3 bases, the J end lost 5 bases, and 13 bases lay between the germline ends. CDR3: CASSFVGGGETQYF. CDR3 nucleotide sequence: TGTGCCAGCAGTTTTGTTGGGGGTGGGGAGACCCAGTACTTC.

This clone was seen many times. This chain joins TRBV28 and TRBJ1-5, with D possibly being TRBD1 (6 bases). The germline V gene has CDR1 MDHEN and CDR2 SYDVKM. The CDR3 is 15 amino acids. Trimming stripped 5 bases from V and 1 base from J, with 12 bases between. CDR3 in amino acids: CASSPGTPSNQPQHF. In nucleotides, the CDR3 is TGTGCCAGCAGTCCCGGGACACCAAGCAATCAGCCCCAGCATTTT.

This chain joins TRBV5-1 and TRBJ1-3; a possible D gene is TRBD1 (5 bases). With 6 bases removed from V and 2 bases from J, the gap between germline ends came to 15 bases. The CDR3 length is 15 residues. Germline-derived CDR1 and CDR2 are SGHRS and YFSETQ. DNA for the CDR3: TGCGCCAGCACCCAGGGATACTCGGCTGGAAACACCATATATTTT. Amino acid sequence: CASTQGYSAGNTIYF.

This chain joins TRBV14 and TRBJ2-3; 7 bases map to TRBD2. CDR1 and CDR2 from the germline V gene are SGHDN and FVKESK. The trim removed 4 bases at V and 2 bases at J, leaving 6 bases unmatched. The length of the CDR3 is 15 residues. The CDR3 nucleotides are TGTGCCAGCAGCCGGGCGCGGGGGTACACAGATACGCAGTATTTT. This gives the protein CASSRARGYTDTQYF. Together with reference TRBV14 and TRBJ2-3, the CDR3 gives the full variable domain: EAGVTQFPSHSVIEKGQTVTLRCDPISGHDNLYWYRRVMGKEIKFLLHFVKESKQDESGMPNNRFLAERTGGTYSTLKVQPAELEDSGVYFCASSRARGYTDTQYFGPGTRLTVL.

Comments on this clone: One end of the junction does not line up with germline, which may come from a read error. The V and J genes are TRBV11-2 and TRBJ2-7, with 9 bases aligning to TRBD1. The CDR3 extends over 13 amino acids. Germline V lookup: CDR1 SGHAT, CDR2 FQNNGV. The CDR3 region is CASSLVSGDRASF. The DNA for the CDR3 is TGTGCCAGCAGCTTAGTTTCGGGGGACAGGGCGAGCTTC.

The V gene is TRBV5-5, the J gene TRBJ2-2; TRBD2 matches 11 bases. This CDR3 spans 16 amino acids. The germline CDR1 and CDR2 sequences are SGHKS and YYEKEE (reference sequence). V lost 2 bases, J lost 5 bases, and 5 bases stayed unmatched. The CDR3 loop reads CASSFFGLAGTGELFF. The DNA for the CDR3 is TGTGCCAGCAGCTTCTTCGGACTAGCGGGTACCGGGGAGCTGTTTTTT. The whole variable domain, remainder taken from reference TRBV5-5 and TRBJ2-2, is DAGVTQSPTHLIKTRGQQVTLRCSPISGHKSVSWYQQVLGQGPQFIFQYYEKEERGRGNFPDRFSARQFPNYSSELNVNALLLGDSALYLCASSFFGLAGTGELFFGEGSRLTVL.

This clone was seen a handful of times. The V and J genes are TRBV7-9 and TRBJ2-2; TRBD2 is a possible D gene (5 bases). Trimming shortened V by 2 bases and J by 6 bases, and 16 bases separated the two germline ends. The CDR3 is 16 amino acids. CDR1 SEHNR and CDR2 FQNEAQ come from the germline V gene (reference sequence). The CDR3 here is CASSLPSGNWAGELFF. CDR3 DNA sequence: TGTGCCAGCAGCTTACCGTCGGGAAATTGGGCCGGGGAGCTGTTTTTT.

The gene calls are TRBV9 and TRBJ2-6; 7 positions agree with TRBD2. This CDR3 contains 16 residues. J lost 0 bases, V lost 3 bases, and 3 bases had no gene match. In germline, CDR1 is SGDLS, CDR2 YYNGEE. As DNA, the CDR3 is TGTGCCAGCAGCGCGGGGGACTACTCTGGGGCCAACGTCCTGACTTTC. Residues: CASSAGDYSGANVLTF. Full variable domain (missing parts from reference TRBV9 and TRBJ2-6): DSGVTQTPKHLITATGQRVTLRCSPRSGDLSVYWYQQSLDQGLQFLIQYYNGEERAKGNILERFSAQQFPDLHSELNLSSLELGDSALYFCASSAGDYSGANVLTFGAGSRLTVL.

V is TRBV7-2 and J is TRBJ2-1; D is possibly TRBD2 (5 bases). Deletions cut 5 bases from V and 4 bases from J, with 12 bases between. The germline CDR1 and CDR2 sequences are SGHTA and FQGNSA. The CDR3 has 14 residues. The CDR3 bases are TGTGCCAGCAGCGCAGGACTGTTATACAATGAGCAGTTCTTC. It translates to CASSAGLLYNEQFF.

V usage is TRBV30 and J usage is TRBJ1-4; maybe TRBD1 (6 bases). Trimming removed 3 bases from V and 6 bases from J, with 14 bases in between. This CDR3 comprises 14 residues. Germline V gene sequence: CDR1 GTSNPN, CDR2 SVGIG (reference sequence). CDR3: CAWRRGTGDEKLFF. CDR3 DNA sequence: TGTGCCTGGAGGAGGGGGACCGGGGATGAAAAACTGTTTTTT.

This chain joins TRBV2 and TRBJ2-1; 8 bases line up with TRBD1. The V segment lost 6 bases and the J segment 12 bases; nucleotides outside the gene matches: 10. Germline CDR1 SNHLY, CDR2 FYNNEI. The CDR3 has 13 amino acids. CDR3 nucleotide sequence: TGTGCCAGCAGGCCCGGGACAGGTATTCGGCAGTTCTTC. Translated: CASRPGTGIRQFF.

CDR3 sequence reads: CASSPGPLGSGNTIYF. In DNA, the CDR3 is TGTGCCAGCAGCCCCGGGCCCCTCGGGTCTGGAAACACCATATATTTT. V and J are TRBV9 and TRBJ1-3; unclear D gene. The CDR3 length is 16 residues. Germline CDR1 reads SGDLS; CDR2 reads YYNGEE. With 4 bases removed from V and 1 base from J, the gap between germline ends came to 15 bases.

Remarks on this clone: A much larger clone sits a single nucleotide away, making a read error possible. Distinct nucleotide sequences in the sample also encode this CDR3. CDR3 protein: CASSGSTDTQYF. CDR3 sequence (DNA): TGCGCCAGCAGCGGAAGCACAGATACGCAGTATTTT. V and J are TRBV5-1 and TRBJ2-3; D ambiguous. CDR1 SGHRS and CDR2 YFSETQ come from the germline V gene. This CDR3 spans 12 amino acids. The V end was cut by 4 bases, the J end by 0 bases, with 3 bases between.

A note on this clone: The junction shows a germline mismatch at one end, possibly a read error. V is TRBV30 and J is TRBJ1-4; no reliable D call. In germline, CDR1 is GTSNPN, CDR2 SVGIG (reference sequence). This CDR3 is built from 13 residues. The DNA of the CDR3 is TGTGCCTGGAGTCCCGGGGTTAATGAAAAGCTGTTTTTT. This encodes CAWSPGVNEKLFF.

This clone has just one count. The rearrangement joins TRBV15 to TRBJ1-3, with D unclear. Germline V lookup: CDR1 LNHNV, CDR2 YYDKDF (reference sequence). With 5 bases removed from V and 2 bases from J, the gap between germline ends came to 10 bases. The CDR3 spans 14 residues. CDR3 DNA: TGTGCCACCAGCGGTAGCCTGGCTGGAAACACCATATATTTT. It codes for CATSGSLAGNTIYF.

The chain employs TRBV2 and TRBJ1-5; 7 nucleotides align to TRBD1. This CDR3 comprises 15 residues. Per the germline V gene, CDR1 is SNHLY and CDR2 is FYNNEI. J was trimmed by 1 base and V by 6 bases; bases with no gene match: 6. DNA of the CDR3: TGTGCCAGCAGCCGACAGGGTGCGAGCAATCAGCCCCAGCATTTT. This gives the protein CASSRQGASNQPQHF.

This chain joins TRBV20-1 and TRBJ2-1, with D tentatively TRBD2 (6 bases). CDR1 and CDR2 (germline): DFQATT, SNEGSKA (reference sequence). The CDR3 covers 11 residues. V lost 5 bases and J 6 bases, leaving 8 bases between the germline ends. The CDR3 protein is CSASLANEQFF. The CDR3 DNA follows: TGCAGTGCTTCACTAGCCAATGAGCAGTTCTTC.

The rearrangement joins TRBV10-3 to TRBJ2-7; TRBD1 matches at 8 bases. Germline lookup yields CDR1 ENHRY and CDR2 SYGVKD. V was clipped by 8 bases and J by 3 bases; unmatched bases: 6. The CDR3 length is 13 residues. As DNA, the CDR3 is TGTGCCATCGGGACAGGCACCCACTACGAGCAGTACTTC. The encoded protein is CAIGTGTHYEQYF.

The J gene is TRBJ2-6, the V gene TRBV7-2; 8 nucleotides line up with TRBD1. The junction had 8 bases not matched to a gene; V was cut back by 6 bases and J by 1 base. There are 17 residues in the CDR3. Germline V gene lookup returns CDR1 SGHTA and CDR2 FQGNSA. The CDR3 DNA reads TGTGCCAGCAGTGGACAGGGAGCTAGATCTGGGGCCAACGTCCTGACTTTC. Protein: CASSGQGARSGANVLTF.